What follows are 3 T cell receptor beta chains derived from one specimen sequenced in a study of blood T cell repertoires in COVID-19. The repertoire was sequenced with immunoSEQ multiplex PCR; TCRdb's copy has only in-frame clones and lacks some. The profile shows roughly 100,000 clones, about 85% of them singletons. Sequencing input: peripheral blood. The receptor source for this set is a woman between 45 and 65 years old with COVID-19, enrolled during active disease.

This chain connects TRBV4-1 to TRBJ2-3; 8 positions match TRBD2. Germline V gene lookup returns CDR1 MGHRA and CDR2 YSYEKL. V trimming: 3 bases; J trimming: 5 bases; junction bases outside the gene matches: 7. The length of the CDR3 is 15 residues. As DNA, the CDR3 is TGCGCCAGCAGCCATTTCGGAAGCGGGGGAGATACGCAGTATTTT. This codes for CASSHFGSGGDTQYF.

This clone has more than one count but fewer than ten. V and J are TRBV6-4 and TRBJ1-2; 7 bases match TRBD1. Germline-derived CDR1 and CDR2 are MRHNA and SNTAGT. The V and J ends lost 4 bases and 8 bases, in that order; junction bases with no gene match: 4. This CDR3 region has 12 residues. The CDR3 spells CASSGGGGGYTF. In DNA, the CDR3 is TGTGCCAGCAGTGGAGGAGGGGGCGGCTACACCTTC.

This chain joins TRBV7-9 and TRBJ2-1; D may be TRBD1 (6 bases). CDR1 SEHNR and CDR2 FQNEAQ come from the germline V gene (reference sequence). CDR3 length: 15 residues. V was clipped by 4 bases and J by 2 bases, with 12 bases between them. CDR3 coding DNA: TGTGCCAGCAGCTCTAGGGACACCGCCTACAATGAGCAGTTCTTC. Translated: CASSSRDTAYNEQFF.